One sample yielded the 3 T cell receptor beta chains listed below, sequenced in a study of regulatory T cells in long-lasting Graves disease. The time point is: persistent/refractory GD, antithyroid drugs over 5 years with positive TRAb. PBMC RNA served as the TCR library source. Arm-PCR of CDR3 regions and iRepertoire HTBI primers were the basis on which TCR beta libraries were built. MiXCR, run by TCRdb on the multiplex PCR reads, gives a single entry per CDR3 protein. The sample records 500,000 to 800,000 distinct CDR3 sequences, 30% being singletons. Sample: peripheral blood mononuclear cells (PBMCs), taken when the disease was refractory, from a patient treated with antithyroid drugs. Every receptor here comes from a female donor with Graves disease.

The rearrangement uses TRBV27 and TRBJ2-7; D is perhaps TRBD2 (6 bases). V was shortened by 11 bases and J by 7 bases, with 18 bases between the two germline ends. CDR3 length: 12 amino acids. Germline lookup yields CDR1 MNHEY and CDR2 SMNVEV (reference sequence). The CDR3 region is CAQGPGAWEQYF. The CDR3 DNA follows: TGTGCCCAAGGTCCGGGAGCTTGGGAGCAGTACTTC.

This clonotype was counted at least ten times. The CDR3 coding sequence is TGTGCCAGCAGTCCCCGACTAGTGGACGAGACCCAGTACTTC. Translated, it gives CASSPRLVDETQYF. This chain joins TRBV2 and TRBJ2-5; D might be TRBD2 (6 bases). CDR1 and CDR2 (germline): SNHLY, FYNNEI. V lost 5 bases to trimming and J lost 5 bases, with 15 bases between them. The length of the CDR3 is 14 residues.

The chain has TRBV14 and TRBJ1-2; D is uncertain. The CDR3 consists of 17 residues. Germline CDR1 and CDR2: SGHDN and FVKESK. V was trimmed by 1 base and J by 0 bases, leaving 15 bases between them. The DNA of the CDR3 is TGTGCCAGCAGCCAAGGGCAGACGACACCTGCTAACTATGGCTACACCTTC. This translates into CASSQGQTTPANYGYTF.